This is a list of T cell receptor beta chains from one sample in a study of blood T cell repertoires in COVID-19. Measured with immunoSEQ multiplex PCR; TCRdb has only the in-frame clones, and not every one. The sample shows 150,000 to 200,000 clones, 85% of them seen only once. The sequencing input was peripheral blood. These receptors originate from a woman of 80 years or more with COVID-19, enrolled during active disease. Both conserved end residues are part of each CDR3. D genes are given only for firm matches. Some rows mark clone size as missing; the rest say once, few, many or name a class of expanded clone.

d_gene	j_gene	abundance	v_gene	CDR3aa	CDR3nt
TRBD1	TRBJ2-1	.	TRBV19	CASSWGTGTYNEQFF	TGTGCCAGTAGTTGGGGGACAGGCACCTACAATGAGCAGTTCTTC
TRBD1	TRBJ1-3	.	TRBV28	CASSYGTATGNTIYF	TGTGCCAGCAGTTACGGGACAGCAACTGGAAACACCATATATTTT
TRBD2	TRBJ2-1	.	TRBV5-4	CASSRSGLAGEAGEQFF	TGTGCCAGCAGCCGCTCGGGACTAGCGGGAGAAGCGGGTGAGCAGTTCTTC
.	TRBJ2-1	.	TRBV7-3	CASSPLPGVPYNEQFF	TGTGCCAGCAGTCCGCTCCCAGGGGTGCCCTACAATGAGCAGTTCTTC
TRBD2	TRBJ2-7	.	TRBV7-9	CASSLAEQREGGRTYEQYF	TGTGCCAGCAGCTTAGCGGAGCAGCGGGAGGGGGGTAGGACCTACGAGCAGTACTTC
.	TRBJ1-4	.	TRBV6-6	CASKDSPTTNEKLFF	TGTGCCAGCAAGGATAGCCCCACAACTAATGAAAAACTGTTTTTT
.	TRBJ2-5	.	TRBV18	CASSRRGSETQYF	TGTGCCAGCTCACGAAGAGGGTCAGAGACCCAGTACTTC
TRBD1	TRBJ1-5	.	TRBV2	CATQAGTGGGQPQHF	TGTGCCACCCAAGCCGGGACAGGGGGCGGTCAGCCCCAGCATTTT
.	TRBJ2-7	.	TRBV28	CAFSPPGSYEQYF	TGTGCCTTTTCCCCCCCCGGGTCCTACGAGCAGTACTTC
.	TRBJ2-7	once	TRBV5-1	CASSLTASSYEQYF	TGCGCCAGCAGCTTGACAGCCAGCTCCTACGAGCAGTACTTC
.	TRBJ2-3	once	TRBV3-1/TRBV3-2	CASSQDRAASTDTQYF	TGTGCCAGCAGCCAAGATCGAGCGGCTAGCACAGATACGCAGTATTTT
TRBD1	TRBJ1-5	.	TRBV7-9	CASSNRGGAGNQPQHF	TGTGCCAGCAGCAATCGAGGGGGCGCGGGCAATCAGCCCCAGCATTTT
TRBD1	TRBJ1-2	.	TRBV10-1	CASSPDRAYGYTF	TGCGCCAGCAGTCCTGACAGGGCCTATGGCTACACCTTC
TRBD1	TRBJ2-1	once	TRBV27	CASRFFPSQGYRDEQFF	TGTGCCAGCAGGTTCTTCCCCTCACAGGGGTATAGGGATGAGCAGTTCTTC
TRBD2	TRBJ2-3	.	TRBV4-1	CASSPQSIGGGTDTQYF	TGCGCCAGCAGCCCGCAATCGATCGGGGGGGGTACAGATACGCAGTATTTT
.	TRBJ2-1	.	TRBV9	CASSQGSLAGNEQFF	TGTGCCAGCAGCCAGGGGAGTTTGGCTGGTAATGAGCAGTTCTTC
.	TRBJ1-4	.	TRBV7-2	CASSRQSRSEKLFF	TGTGCCAGCAGCAGACAGTCCCGGTCTGAAAAACTGTTTTTT
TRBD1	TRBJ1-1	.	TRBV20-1	CSASTGGNTEAFF	TGCAGTGCTAGTACAGGGGGCAACACTGAAGCTTTCTTT
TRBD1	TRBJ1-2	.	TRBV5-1	CASSSTGDDYGYTF	TGCGCCAGCAGCTCGACAGGGGACGACTATGGCTACACCTTC
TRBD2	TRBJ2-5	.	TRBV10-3	CAISDAVGGGPETQYF	TGTGCCATCAGTGACGCCGTCGGGGGGGGGCCAGAGACCCAGTACTTC
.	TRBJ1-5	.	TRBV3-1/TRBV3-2	CASSPAGSGNQPQHF	TGTGCCAGCAGCCCGGCGGGGTCAGGCAATCAGCCCCAGCATTTT
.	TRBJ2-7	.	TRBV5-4	CASSLAAGAVHEQYF	TGTGCCAGCAGCTTGGCAGCGGGCGCCGTCCACGAGCAGTACTTC
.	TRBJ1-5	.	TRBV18	CASSPRGADSNQPQHF	TGTGCCAGCTCACCCCGCGGGGCGGACAGCAATCAGCCCCAGCATTTT
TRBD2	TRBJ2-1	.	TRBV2	CASSERLAGAGEQFF	TGTGCCAGCAGCGAGCGACTAGCGGGAGCGGGTGAGCAGTTCTTC
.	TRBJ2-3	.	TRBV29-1	CSVRRLLTDTQYF	TGCAGCGTCCGTAGACTTCTCACAGATACGCAGTATTTT
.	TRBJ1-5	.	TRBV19	CASSIGRAQPQHF	TGTGCCAGTAGTATAGGCAGGGCTCAGCCCCAGCATTTT
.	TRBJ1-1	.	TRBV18	CASSPRTEMNTEAFF	TGTGCCAGCTCACCACGGACAGAGATGAACACTGAAGCTTTCTTT
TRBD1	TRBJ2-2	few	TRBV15	CATSQRQGAGELFF	TGTGCCACCAGCCAGCGTCAGGGGGCCGGGGAGCTGTTTTTT
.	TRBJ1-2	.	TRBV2	CASRPAGARGYGYTF	TGTGCCAGCAGGCCTGCGGGGGCGCGAGGCTATGGCTACACCTTC
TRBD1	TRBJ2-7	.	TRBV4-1	CASSQPTGAAYEQYF	TGCGCCAGCAGCCAACCGACAGGGGCGGCCTACGAGCAGTACTTC
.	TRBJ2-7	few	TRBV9	CASSVGGGLPGEQYF	TGTGCCAGCAGCGTAGGAGGCGGGCTACCCGGCGAGCAGTACTTC
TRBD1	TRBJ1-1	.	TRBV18	CASSPAGTGTNTEAFF	TGTGCCAGCTCACCAGCCGGGACAGGGACGAACACTGAAGCTTTCTTT
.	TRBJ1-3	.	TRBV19	CARPERGQNSLNSGNTIYF	TGTGCCAGGCCGGAGCGAGGACAGAATTCACTTAACTCTGGAAACACCATATATTTT
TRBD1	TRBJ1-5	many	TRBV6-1	CASSEQGARSNQPQHF	TGTGCCAGCAGTGAACAGGGGGCAAGAAGCAATCAGCCCCAGCATTTT
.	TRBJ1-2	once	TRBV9	CASSPRTAYGYTF	TGTGCCAGCAGCCCGCGGACAGCCTATGGCTACACCTTC
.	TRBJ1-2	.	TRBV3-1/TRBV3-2	CASSRDTDRFYGYTF	TGTGCCAGCAGCCGGGACACCGACCGCTTCTATGGCTACACCTTC
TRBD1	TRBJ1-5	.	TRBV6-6	CASSRTGQGFNQPQHF	TGTGCCAGCAGTCGAACGGGACAGGGGTTTAATCAGCCCCAGCATTTT
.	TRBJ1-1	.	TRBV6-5	CASLKTVTEAFF	TGTGCCAGCCTAAAAACGGTCACTGAAGCTTTCTTT
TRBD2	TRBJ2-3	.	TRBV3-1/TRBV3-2	CASSQRRGGRTDTQYF	TGTGCCAGCAGCCAACGGCGGGGGGGACGCACAGATACGCAGTATTTT
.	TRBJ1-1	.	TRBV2	CASSEQGGFTEAFF	TGTGCCAGCAGTGAACAGGGAGGGTTCACTGAAGCTTTCTTT
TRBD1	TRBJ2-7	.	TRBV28	CATRQGAYEQYF	TGTGCCACCCGACAGGGGGCTTACGAGCAGTACTTC
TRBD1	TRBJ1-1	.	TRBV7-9	CASSSGQEGRAFF	TGTGCCAGCAGCTCGGGACAGGAAGGTAGAGCTTTCTTT
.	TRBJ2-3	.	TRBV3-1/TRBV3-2	CASGSGTDTQYF	TGTGCCAGCGGCAGCGGCACAGATACGCAGTATTTT
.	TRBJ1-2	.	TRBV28	CASSFAGYGYTF	TGTGCCAGCAGTTTTGCGGGCTATGGCTACACCTTC
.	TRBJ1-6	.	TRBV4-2	CASSPGGQSFPLYF	TGTGCCAGCAGCCCTGGGGGACAATCGTTCCCCCTCTACTTT
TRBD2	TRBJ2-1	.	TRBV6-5	CASSWGLGGRFNEQFF	TGTGCCAGCAGTTGGGGATTGGGCGGGAGGTTCAATGAGCAGTTCTTC
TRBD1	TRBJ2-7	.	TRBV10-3	CAISESLGQGSYEQYF	TGTGCCATCAGTGAGAGTTTGGGACAGGGCTCCTACGAGCAGTACTTC
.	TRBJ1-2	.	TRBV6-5	CASMTSRTNYGYTF	TGTGCCAGCATGACAAGCAGGACTAACTATGGCTACACCTTC
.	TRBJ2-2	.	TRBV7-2	CASSLVSSTGELFF	TGTGCCAGCAGCTTAGTGTCTTCCACCGGGGAGCTGTTTTTT